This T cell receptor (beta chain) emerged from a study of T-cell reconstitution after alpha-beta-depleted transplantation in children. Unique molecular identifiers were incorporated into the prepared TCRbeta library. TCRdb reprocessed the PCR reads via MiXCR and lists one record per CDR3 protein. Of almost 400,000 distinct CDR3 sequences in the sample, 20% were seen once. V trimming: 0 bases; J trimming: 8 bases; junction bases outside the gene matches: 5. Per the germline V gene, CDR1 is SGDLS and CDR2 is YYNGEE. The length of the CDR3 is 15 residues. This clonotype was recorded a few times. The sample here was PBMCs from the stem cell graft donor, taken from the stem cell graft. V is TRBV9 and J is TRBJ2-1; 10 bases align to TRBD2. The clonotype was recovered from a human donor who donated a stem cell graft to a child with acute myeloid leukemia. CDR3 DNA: TGTGCCAGCAGCGTAGCTAGCGGGAGTACCTATGAGCAGTTCTTC. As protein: CASSVASGSTYEQFF.